This T cell receptor (beta chain) emerged from a study of vaccination effects on CD4 cells after COVID-19. Broader study findings: The study dataset contains few convalescent patients and includes no early post-infection timepoints. There was marked clonal contraction among infection- and vaccine-induced clones late after vaccination. Healthy vaccinees' vaccine-induced clones included only 1 of 255 that recognized common cold coronaviruses.

A word on this clone: Its antigen is as yet unknown.

Germline V gives CDR1 SGHTA, CDR2 FQGNSA. The CDR3 is made up of 13 amino acids. V was cut by 2 bases and J by 5 bases, with 9 bases left in between. Only in-frame clones appear in the TCRdb table, and some are missing; sequencing was by immunoSEQ multiplex PCR. This sample yields around 49,000 clones, of which about three quarters are seen a single time; less than 10% belongs to the top ten. A 10-day culture period preceded the isolation of CD4+ T cells. Two-dose vaccination with either BNT162b2 or mRNA-1273 was given to the participants. The vaccine recipients had no prior SARS-CoV-2 infection, with negative nucleocapsid antibodies.

The V and J genes are TRBV7-2 and TRBJ1-2; D unresolved. Sequencing was performed on CD4+ T cells from PBMCs cultured without peptide, taken after COVID-19 vaccination. The TCR was taken from a human donor who received a COVID-19 vaccine. As DNA, the CDR3 is TGTGCCAGCAGCTTATCTGGTGCGTATGGCTACACCTTC. Its translation: CASSLSGAYGYTF.